This T cell receptor beta chain was obtained from a study of shared clonotypes between healthy human individuals. Study-wide points: The study sampled only blood, and tissue repertoires likely differ. Clonotype sharing among donors was thought likely to change with sequencing depth.

Tens of millions of PBMCs supplied genomic DNA for unsorted samples. The repertoire was sequenced with immunoSEQ multiplex PCR; TCRdb's copy has only in-frame clones and lacks some. The profile shows about 530,000 clones, approximately 79% of them singletons. On this clone: Its specificity is not known.

The receptor was isolated from a woman between 40 and 50 years old in good health. Some clones in this sample may be carry-over from other donors' samples. Sequenced sample: PBMCs.

For the CDR3, the DNA is TGTGCCAGCTCACCAGCCGCCACCGGGGAGCTGTTTTTT. Translation: CASSPAATGELFF. The J gene is TRBJ2-2, the V gene TRBV18; D uncertain. This CDR3 is built from 13 residues. V lost 2 bases and J 4 bases, leaving 5 bases between the germline ends. Germline lookup yields CDR1 KGHSH and CDR2 LQKENI. The variable domain in full, completed from reference TRBV18 and TRBJ2-2, reads NAGVMQNPRHLVRRRGQEARLRCSPMKGHSHVYWYRQLPEEGLKFMVYLQKENIIDESGMPKERFSAEFPKEGPSILRIQQVVRGDSAAYFCASSPAATGELFFGEGSRLTVL.